This is a list of T cell receptor beta chains from one sample in a study of human T cells and chemical hapten exposure. TCRdb independently ran MiXCR on the RACE reads; one entry per CDR3 protein. The sample holds about 340,000 distinct CDR3 sequences, roughly 6.9% seen once. The material was whole blood, obtained in connection with sensitization to the hapten diphenylcyclopropenone (DPC). These receptors were collected from a woman under 30 with alopecia areata. Some clones in this sample may be carry-over from other donors' samples. Each CDR3 is given with its conserved first and last residue. Each record gives: D gene, clone size, J gene, V gene, CDR3 DNA, CDR3 protein. D genes are given only for firm matches. Clone sizes are given selectively: once, few, many, or a class where the clone is expanded.

d_gene: .
abundance: many
j_gene: TRBJ2-1
v_gene: TRBV12-3/TRBV12-4
CDR3nt: TGTGCCAGCAGTTTTCACCCTTTAAAAATGAGCTCCTACAATGAGCAGTTCTTC
CDR3aa: CASSFHPLKMSSYNEQFF

d_gene: TRBD1
abundance: few
j_gene: TRBJ1-1
v_gene: TRBV7-9
CDR3nt: TGTGCCAGCAGCCGTACGACAGGGGAGACTGAAGCTTTCTTT
CDR3aa: CASSRTTGETEAFF

d_gene: .
abundance: few
j_gene: TRBJ1-6
v_gene: TRBV9
CDR3nt: TGTGCCAGCAGCGTAGATCGGCAGAGAAATTCACCCCTCCACTTT
CDR3aa: CASSVDRQRNSPLHF

d_gene: .
abundance: .
j_gene: TRBJ1-2
v_gene: TRBV6-5
CDR3nt: TGTGCCAGCAGCCCCGTAGACACTTCCGCCAACTATGGCTACACCTTC
CDR3aa: CASSPVDTSANYGYTF

d_gene: .
abundance: .
j_gene: TRBJ1-5
v_gene: TRBV6-5
CDR3nt: TGTGCCAGCATGGCCCGGCTATCATCAGCCCAGCATTTT
CDR3aa: CASMARLSSAQHF

d_gene: TRBD2
abundance: .
j_gene: TRBJ2-1
v_gene: TRBV4-2
CDR3nt: TGTGCCAGCAGCCAAGATCGGGGGGGGTCCTACAATGAGCAGTTCTTC
CDR3aa: CASSQDRGGSYNEQFF

d_gene: .
abundance: few
j_gene: TRBJ2-7
v_gene: TRBV7-8
CDR3nt: TGTGCCAGCAGCTTAGTGCGATACGACGAGCAGTACTTC
CDR3aa: CASSLVRYDEQYF

d_gene: .
abundance: few
j_gene: TRBJ1-1
v_gene: TRBV6-1
CDR3nt: TGTGCCAGCACTATCTCGGACCGAGAGAACACTGAAGCTTTCTTT
CDR3aa: CASTISDRENTEAFF

d_gene: .
abundance: .
j_gene: TRBJ2-3
v_gene: TRBV12-3/TRBV12-4
CDR3nt: TGTGCCAGCACCCCGGACTCTTATACGCAGTATTTT
CDR3aa: CASTPDSYTQYF

d_gene: TRBD2
abundance: few
j_gene: TRBJ2-3
v_gene: TRBV7-6
CDR3nt: TGTGCCAGCAGCTTAGGTCCCGGGGGGGACGATACGCAGTATTTT
CDR3aa: CASSLGPGGDDTQYF

d_gene: .
abundance: .
j_gene: TRBJ1-5
v_gene: TRBV6-1
CDR3nt: TGTGCCAGCAGTGAAGGAGTCAGGGGCTTAAATCAGCCCCAGCATTTT
CDR3aa: CASSEGVRGLNQPQHF

d_gene: .
abundance: many
j_gene: TRBJ1-2
v_gene: TRBV20-1
CDR3nt: TGCAGTGCCCAAGTGGGGGTTGGTTATGGCTACACCTTC
CDR3aa: CSAQVGVGYGYTF

d_gene: .
abundance: .
j_gene: TRBJ1-1
v_gene: TRBV6-1
CDR3nt: TGTGCCAGCAGTGAAGGAATGCGATATGAAGCTTTCTTT
CDR3aa: CASSEGMRYEAFF

d_gene: TRBD1
abundance: .
j_gene: TRBJ1-2
v_gene: TRBV27
CDR3nt: TGTGCCAGCAGTCCGGGGACAGGGGGCGGCTACACCTTC
CDR3aa: CASSPGTGGGYTF

d_gene: TRBD2
abundance: many
j_gene: TRBJ2-3
v_gene: TRBV5-4
CDR3nt: TGTGCCAGCAGCTCAGGCGGGGGGGTGACGGATACGCAGTATTTT
CDR3aa: CASSSGGGVTDTQYF

d_gene: .
abundance: few
j_gene: TRBJ2-3
v_gene: TRBV20-1
CDR3nt: TGCAGTGCCCGGCCGGCCCAACTAGTGACGGGATCTACGCAGTATTTT
CDR3aa: CSARPAQLVTGSTQYF

d_gene: .
abundance: many
j_gene: TRBJ2-7
v_gene: TRBV20-1
CDR3nt: TGCAGTGCTGGGGGGTCACCCTCCTACGAGCAGTACTTC
CDR3aa: CSAGGSPSYEQYF

d_gene: .
abundance: many
j_gene: TRBJ1-6
v_gene: TRBV4-1
CDR3nt: TGCGCCAGCAGCCAATCCCAGGGGCCACCCCTCCACTTT
CDR3aa: CASSQSQGPPLHF

d_gene: .
abundance: few
j_gene: TRBJ1-1
v_gene: TRBV5-1
CDR3nt: TGCGCCAGCAGCTTGGCCCTGGACCTCACTGAAGCTTTCTTT
CDR3aa: CASSLALDLTEAFF

d_gene: TRBD1
abundance: many
j_gene: TRBJ2-7
v_gene: TRBV5-1
CDR3nt: TGCGCCAGCAGCCAGGGACAGGGTGCCTTCTACGAGCAGTACTTC
CDR3aa: CASSQGQGAFYEQYF

d_gene: .
abundance: few
j_gene: TRBJ1-4
v_gene: TRBV10-3
CDR3nt: TGTGCCATCAGCCGGTCCGGTGGAGGGGAAAAACTGTTTTTT
CDR3aa: CAISRSGGGEKLFF

d_gene: .
abundance: many
j_gene: TRBJ1-2
v_gene: TRBV6-6
CDR3nt: TGTGCCAGCAGACTAACATCAACGAACTATGGCTACACCTTC
CDR3aa: CASRLTSTNYGYTF

d_gene: .
abundance: few
j_gene: TRBJ1-5
v_gene: TRBV6-1
CDR3nt: TGTGCCAGCAACCTGGGGGGGGCATGGCAGCCCCAGCATTTT
CDR3aa: CASNLGGAWQPQHF

d_gene: .
abundance: few
j_gene: TRBJ2-2
v_gene: TRBV27
CDR3nt: TGTGCCAGCAGTTTACTGAGGGGAATGGTGACCGGGGAGCTGTTTTTT
CDR3aa: CASSLLRGMVTGELFF

d_gene: .
abundance: few
j_gene: TRBJ2-7
v_gene: TRBV6-2/TRBV6-3
CDR3nt: TGTGCCAGCAGTTCGCCCCGGGGCCTCTCCTACGAGCAGTACTTC
CDR3aa: CASSSPRGLSYEQYF

d_gene: .
abundance: .
j_gene: TRBJ1-6
v_gene: TRBV6-2/TRBV6-3
CDR3nt: TGTGCCAGCAGTCCTCAGGTCCCCTACCCCCTCCACTTT
CDR3aa: CASSPQVPYPLHF

d_gene: TRBD1
abundance: few
j_gene: TRBJ2-3
v_gene: TRBV6-2/TRBV6-3
CDR3nt: TGTGCCAGCAGCCACCCGGGACAGGGGGCGACGCAGTATTTT
CDR3aa: CASSHPGQGATQYF

d_gene: TRBD1
abundance: few
j_gene: TRBJ2-4
v_gene: TRBV28
CDR3nt: TGTGCCAGCAGCCCCGAGACAGGGGGTGAATATATTGACATTCAGTACTTC
CDR3aa: CASSPETGGEYIDIQYF

d_gene: .
abundance: few
j_gene: TRBJ1-1
v_gene: TRBV6-5
CDR3nt: TGTGCCAGCAAGAGGAGAAAGAACACTGAAGCTTTCTTT
CDR3aa: CASKRRKNTEAFF

d_gene: .
abundance: few
j_gene: TRBJ1-2
v_gene: TRBV20-1
CDR3nt: TGCAGTGCTCCCCATCGGCAGGGAGGAGATGGCTACACCTTC
CDR3aa: CSAPHRQGGDGYTF

d_gene: .
abundance: many
j_gene: TRBJ1-1
v_gene: TRBV29-1
CDR3nt: TGCAGCGCACGGGAGGGCAGGACTGAAGCTTTCTTT
CDR3aa: CSAREGRTEAFF

d_gene: TRBD1
abundance: many
j_gene: TRBJ2-1
v_gene: TRBV29-1
CDR3nt: TGCAGCTTCTGGGACAGCCTTGGTGAGCAGTTCTTC
CDR3aa: CSFWDSLGEQFF

d_gene: TRBD2
abundance: .
j_gene: TRBJ2-5
v_gene: TRBV2
CDR3nt: TGTGCCAGCAGCGAGACTAGCGGGGGGAGCCAAGAGACCCAGTACTTC
CDR3aa: CASSETSGGSQETQYF

d_gene: .
abundance: few
j_gene: TRBJ2-2
v_gene: TRBV5-1
CDR3nt: TGCGCCAGCAGCTTGTCAGTGCCGGGGAACACCGGGGAGCTGTTTTTT
CDR3aa: CASSLSVPGNTGELFF

d_gene: .
abundance: .
j_gene: TRBJ1-3
v_gene: TRBV6-2/TRBV6-3
CDR3nt: TGTGCCAGCAGTTGGACGGGAGGCGGAAACACCATATATTTT
CDR3aa: CASSWTGGGNTIYF

d_gene: .
abundance: few
j_gene: TRBJ2-7
v_gene: TRBV14
CDR3nt: TGTGCCAGCAGCCAAGATAACGGTATTCCCTACGAGCAGTACTTC
CDR3aa: CASSQDNGIPYEQYF

d_gene: .
abundance: .
j_gene: TRBJ2-2
v_gene: TRBV7-2
CDR3nt: TGTGCCACCCGGGGTGGGGTCGGCGCCGGGGAGCTGTTTTTT
CDR3aa: CATRGGVGAGELFF

d_gene: TRBD1
abundance: few
j_gene: TRBJ2-7
v_gene: TRBV12-3/TRBV12-4
CDR3nt: TGTGCCAGCAGTCTAGACAGGGGGCGATTCTACGAGCAGTACTTC
CDR3aa: CASSLDRGRFYEQYF

d_gene: .
abundance: many
j_gene: TRBJ1-5
v_gene: TRBV12-3/TRBV12-4
CDR3nt: TGTGCCAGCAGTATAAATCTTGAGGTCACTCAGCCCCAGCATTTT
CDR3aa: CASSINLEVTQPQHF

d_gene: .
abundance: few
j_gene: TRBJ1-2
v_gene: TRBV14
CDR3nt: TGTGCCAGCAGCCAAGATCGAGCGGGGGGGCACATTGTTGGCTACACCTTC
CDR3aa: CASSQDRAGGHIVGYTF

d_gene: .
abundance: few
j_gene: TRBJ1-5
v_gene: TRBV2
CDR3nt: TGTGCCAGCAGTGAATATTTACAGCCCCAGCATTTT
CDR3aa: CASSEYLQPQHF

d_gene: .
abundance: many
j_gene: TRBJ1-1
v_gene: TRBV29-1
CDR3nt: TGCAGCGCTGCTCTACAGGGATCTGAAGCTTTCTTT
CDR3aa: CSAALQGSEAFF

d_gene: .
abundance: .
j_gene: TRBJ1-1
v_gene: TRBV5-1
CDR3nt: TGCGCCAGCAGCCTAACGTGGAAGGCTGAAGCTTTCTTT
CDR3aa: CASSLTWKAEAFF

d_gene: .
abundance: few
j_gene: TRBJ2-5
v_gene: TRBV5-1
CDR3nt: TGCGCCAGCACCCCCTCCCCGGACTACCAAGAGACCCAGTACTTC
CDR3aa: CASTPSPDYQETQYF

d_gene: TRBD1
abundance: .
j_gene: TRBJ1-2
v_gene: TRBV5-1
CDR3nt: TGCGCCAGCAGCCACCCCGAGACAGGGGCCTATGGCTACACCTTC
CDR3aa: CASSHPETGAYGYTF

d_gene: .
abundance: .
j_gene: TRBJ1-1
v_gene: TRBV2
CDR3nt: TGTGCCAGCACCGAGGTCGGCCTGAACACTGAAGCTTTCTTT
CDR3aa: CASTEVGLNTEAFF

d_gene: .
abundance: few
j_gene: TRBJ2-7
v_gene: TRBV27
CDR3nt: TGTGCCAGCAGTTTATTGGACATTACGGACGAGCAGTACTTC
CDR3aa: CASSLLDITDEQYF

d_gene: .
abundance: .
j_gene: TRBJ1-6
v_gene: TRBV7-9
CDR3nt: TGTGCCAGCAGCTCATACAGGGTGCGGAATTCACCCCTCCACTTT
CDR3aa: CASSSYRVRNSPLHF

d_gene: .
abundance: few
j_gene: TRBJ1-2
v_gene: TRBV18
CDR3nt: TGTGCCAGCTCACCAGTGGCAGGGGAGTATGGCTACACCTTC
CDR3aa: CASSPVAGEYGYTF

d_gene: .
abundance: .
j_gene: TRBJ1-1
v_gene: TRBV5-1
CDR3nt: TGCGCCAGATCTTCCAAAGGCCCTGGCGCTGAGGCTTTCTTT
CDR3aa: CARSSKGPGAEAFF

d_gene: .
abundance: few
j_gene: TRBJ2-1
v_gene: TRBV19
CDR3nt: TGTGCCAGTAGTCCCCTGAGCCGGAGTGAGCAGTTCTTC
CDR3aa: CASSPLSRSEQFF

d_gene: TRBD2
abundance: many
j_gene: TRBJ2-1
v_gene: TRBV12-3/TRBV12-4
CDR3nt: TGTGCCAGCAGTTTAGCGGCCAGCGGGGACCATGAGCAGTTCTTC
CDR3aa: CASSLAASGDHEQFF

d_gene: .
abundance: many
j_gene: TRBJ2-7
v_gene: TRBV4-3
CDR3nt: TGCGCCAGCAGCCAAGCAGGCGAACCTTCCTACGAGCAGTACTTC
CDR3aa: CASSQAGEPSYEQYF

d_gene: TRBD1
abundance: many
j_gene: TRBJ1-2
v_gene: TRBV20-1
CDR3nt: TGCAGTGCTAGGACCCCTAACAGGGGGACCTATGGCTACACCTTC
CDR3aa: CSARTPNRGTYGYTF

d_gene: .
abundance: many
j_gene: TRBJ2-7
v_gene: TRBV28
CDR3nt: TGTGCCAGCGGCGCCTACGAGCAGTACTTC
CDR3aa: CASGAYEQYF

d_gene: TRBD1
abundance: many
j_gene: TRBJ1-5
v_gene: TRBV4-3
CDR3nt: TGCGCCAGCAGCCAAGATCGATTAGGGGGCAGCCTTTATAGCAATCAGCCCCAGCATTTT
CDR3aa: CASSQDRLGGSLYSNQPQHF

d_gene: .
abundance: many
j_gene: TRBJ2-3
v_gene: TRBV29-1
CDR3nt: TGCAGCGTTTTAAGAGAAGCCGATACGCAGTATTTT
CDR3aa: CSVLREADTQYF

d_gene: .
abundance: few
j_gene: TRBJ1-1
v_gene: TRBV20-1
CDR3nt: TGCAGTGCTAGAGACACAGGGACCGACACTGAAGCTTTCTTT
CDR3aa: CSARDTGTDTEAFF